This T cell receptor (beta chain) was profiled in a study of beta chain features in type 1 diabetes. Findings of the study overall: Among all four CD4+ subsets, Type 1 diabetes patients had TCRB CDR3s that were moderately but significantly shorter.

The whole isolated RNA underwent reverse transcription, so sequencing captured expressed TCRB transcripts. This table comes from immunoSEQ multiplex PCR, and its TCRdb copy is limited to in-frame clones, with some not included. Found here are a few hundred thousand clones, roughly 9.8% of them singletons; the top ten hold about 0.6%. This clone came up a few times. Antigen specificity is unknown. Trimming removed 4 bases from V and 1 base from J; junction bases left unmatched: 8. This CDR3 has 16 amino acids. Germline V gives CDR1 LNHDA, CDR2 SQIVND (reference sequence). The clonotype comes from a young man with type 1 diabetes. The J gene is TRBJ2-5, the V gene TRBV19; 8 nucleotides line up with TRBD1. The sample comprised central memory CD4+ T cells from blood. CDR3 residues: CASSKVAGGFQETQYF. The CDR3 DNA reads TGTGCCAGTAGTAAAGTGGCAGGGGGCTTCCAAGAGACCCAGTACTTC.